These T cell receptor beta chains were read from a single sample in a study of T cell responses to AZD1222 COVID-19 vaccine. The protocol was immunoSEQ multiplex PCR, while the TCRdb copy is restricted to in-frame clones and leaves out a portion. The sample includes fewer than 130,000 clones, about 88% of them seen just once. Sequenced here: peripheral blood, sampled on day 0 of AZD1222 vaccination. The receptors originated from an adult in good health. Each CDR3 is given with its conserved first and last residue. The D gene is left open where the match is weak. Clone size appears in some rows only: once, few, many, or a class for an expanded clone.

clone size	D gene	V gene	J gene	CDR3 DNA	CDR3 protein
-	TRBD2	TRBV6-5	TRBJ2-7	TGTGCCAGCACGGGGGGGGACGAGCAGTACTTC	CASTGGDEQYF
-	TRBD1	TRBV5-5	TRBJ1-6	TGTGCCAGCACCCGGGACAGCTTCACCCTCCACTTT	CASTRDSFTLHF
-	-	TRBV30	TRBJ2-3	TGTGCCTGGAGTGTATATTCTTCCGCATCTACGCAGTATTTT	CAWSVYSSASTQYF
-	-	TRBV19	TRBJ1-1	TGTGCCAGTAGTATCGGTCCTGAAGCTTTCTTT	CASSIGPEAFF
-	-	TRBV25-1	TRBJ2-2	TGTGCCAGCAAAGGGGTTGGGGCGAACACCGGGGAGCTGTTTTTT	CASKGVGANTGELFF
-	-	TRBV14	TRBJ2-7	TGTGCCAGCAGCGAGTCTTATCCCTACGAGCAGTACTTC	CASSESYPYEQYF
-	-	TRBV27	TRBJ1-2	TGTGCCAGCAGTTTAGGGTCCGCAGCTAACTATGGCTACACCTTC	CASSLGSAANYGYTF
-	-	TRBV4-1	TRBJ1-1	TGCGCCAGCAGCCACTCCCAGGGAGTTGAAGCTTTCTTT	CASSHSQGVEAFF
-	-	TRBV6-5	TRBJ1-4	TGTGCCAGCAGTTACGACGGCAAGGTAGATAATGAAAAACTGTTTTTT	CASSYDGKVDNEKLFF
-	-	TRBV5-1	TRBJ1-3	TGCGCCAGCAGCTTCGGGATCTCAGACTCTGGAAACACCATATATTTT	CASSFGISDSGNTIYF
-	-	TRBV29-1	TRBJ2-7	TGCAGCGTTGCCAGGGATATGTACGAGCAGTACTTC	CSVARDMYEQYF
-	-	TRBV6-5	TRBJ1-4	TGTGCCATCAGACGGAACCAGAATGAAAAACTGTTTTTT	CAIRRNQNEKLFF
-	TRBD2	TRBV14	TRBJ2-7	TGTGCCAGCAGCCAAGTAACTAGCGGAGGCTTCTGGGAGCAGTACTTC	CASSQVTSGGFWEQYF
-	TRBD1	TRBV6-5	TRBJ1-5	TGTGCCAGCAGTTCGGGACAGGGTAATCAGCCCCAGCATTTT	CASSSGQGNQPQHF
-	TRBD1	TRBV10-2	TRBJ1-5	TGCGCCAGCAGTGAGTCGTCAGGGGGCAGGCAGCCCCAGCATTTT	CASSESSGGRQPQHF
-	-	TRBV5-6	TRBJ2-1	TGTGCCAGCAGCTTGGCGGGGGCGTTCGGGGAGCAGTTCTTC	CASSLAGAFGEQFF
-	-	TRBV30	TRBJ2-3	TGTGCCTGGAGTCCCCCAACGGACACAGATACGCAGTATTTT	CAWSPPTDTDTQYF
few	-	TRBV7-9	TRBJ1-4	TGTGCCAGCAGCTTAAGAGATTCGACGGAAACTAATGAAAAACTGTTTTTT	CASSLRDSTETNEKLFF
once	TRBD2	TRBV19	TRBJ2-3	TGTGCCAGTCTAGCGGGGGGGAGCACAGATACGCAGTATTTT	CASLAGGSTDTQYF
-	TRBD2	TRBV6-7	TRBJ2-3	TGTGCCAGCAGCGACCGGCTAGCGGGTGCCCCTGGCACAGATACGCAGTATTTT	CASSDRLAGAPGTDTQYF
-	-	TRBV5-4	TRBJ1-5	TGTGCCAGCAGCTTGTTTGGAGGGCCGAGCAATCAGCCCCAGCATTTT	CASSLFGGPSNQPQHF
-	-	TRBV15	TRBJ1-6	TGTGCCACCAGGTTGGACAGACTCCCCCATAATTCACCCCTCCACTTT	CATRLDRLPHNSPLHF
-	-	TRBV3-1/TRBV3-2	TRBJ1-5	TGTGCCAGCAGCCCGAGCGATCATCAGCCCCAGCATTTT	CASSPSDHQPQHF
once	-	TRBV11-3	TRBJ2-7	TGTGCCAGCAGCTTAGGCGGGGACATCGAGCAGTACTTC	CASSLGGDIEQYF
-	-	TRBV4-2	TRBJ1-5	TGTGCCAGCAGCCACGGTCTCGAGCTTGGCAATCAGCCCCAGCATTTT	CASSHGLELGNQPQHF
once	-	TRBV4-2	TRBJ1-1	TGTGCCAGCAGCCAAGTGAGGGGTTCTGAAGCTTTCTTT	CASSQVRGSEAFF
-	-	TRBV7-2	TRBJ1-2	TGTGCCAGCAGCTTAGAAGTTAGGGGGGGAACTGGCTACACCTTC	CASSLEVRGGTGYTF
-	-	TRBV6-5	TRBJ1-2	TGTGCCAGCAGTTACTCGCGCCGGGCCTCGGTAGGCTACACCTTC	CASSYSRRASVGYTF
once	TRBD2	TRBV29-1	TRBJ2-7	TGCAGCGTCGTGGGACTAGCGGGAGTCGGCGCCTACGAGCAGTACTTC	CSVVGLAGVGAYEQYF
once	-	TRBV4-1	TRBJ1-1	TGCGCCAGCAGCCACATCGGACAGTTTAGGGCTTTCTTT	CASSHIGQFRAFF
-	-	TRBV3-1/TRBV3-2	TRBJ1-1	TGTGCCAGCAGGATGGGCTACACTGAAGCTTTCTTT	CASRMGYTEAFF
-	TRBD1	TRBV5-4	TRBJ1-2	TGTGCCAGCAGCGGACGGACAGGGTCCGGCTACACCTTC	CASSGRTGSGYTF
-	TRBD2	TRBV10-3	TRBJ2-2	TGTGCCATCTGGCGGACTAGCGGGGGGGCTTACACCGGGGAGCTGTTTTTT	CAIWRTSGGAYTGELFF
-	-	TRBV7-8	TRBJ1-3	TGTGCCAGCAGCTTAGATGGGGGAAACACCATATATTTT	CASSLDGGNTIYF
-	-	TRBV10-3	TRBJ1-4	TGTGCCATCAGTGAGTGGGCAGGGGTCGAAAAACTGTTTTTT	CAISEWAGVEKLFF
-	-	TRBV5-4	TRBJ1-3	TGTGCCAGCAGCTTTTCCGGGGGAAACACCATATATTTT	CASSFSGGNTIYF
-	-	TRBV3-1/TRBV3-2	TRBJ2-7	TGTGCCAGCAGCCAAACAATCTACGAGCAGTACTTC	CASSQTIYEQYF
-	-	TRBV3-1/TRBV3-2	TRBJ2-3	TGTGCCAGCAGTCCGGACGCACGGGATACGCAGTATTTT	CASSPDARDTQYF
-	-	TRBV5-1	TRBJ2-2	TGCGCCAGCAGCTTGGTTCCGGGGACCGGGGAGCTGTTTTTT	CASSLVPGTGELFF
-	-	TRBV19	TRBJ1-2	TGTGCCAGTAGTATGACAGTTTATGGCTACACCTTC	CASSMTVYGYTF
-	-	TRBV2	TRBJ1-3	TGTGCCAGCAGTGAAAGGGGCAGGGCTGGAAACACCATATATTTT	CASSERGRAGNTIYF
-	-	TRBV3-1/TRBV3-2	TRBJ1-5	TGTGCCAGCAGCCAAGATCGGTTTCAGCCCCAGCATTTT	CASSQDRFQPQHF
-	-	TRBV5-4	TRBJ2-3	TGTGCCAGCAGCTTGGCCGGGCACCCCACAGATACGCAGTATTTT	CASSLAGHPTDTQYF
-	-	TRBV3-1/TRBV3-2	TRBJ1-4	TGTGCCAGCAGCCCGGGGCAGGGCAAAGGGAAACTGTTTTTT	CASSPGQGKGKLFF
-	-	TRBV27	TRBJ2-7	TGTGCCAGCAGTTTATTAGTTTCCTACGAGCAGTACTTC	CASSLLVSYEQYF
-	TRBD1	TRBV18	TRBJ1-2	TGTGCCAGCTCACAACAGACAGGGGTGGACTATGGCTACACCTTC	CASSQQTGVDYGYTF
-	-	TRBV4-2	TRBJ1-4	TGTGCCAGCAGCCAAGGACTAGGACAGACAGCAACTAATGAAAAACTGTTTTTT	CASSQGLGQTATNEKLFF
-	-	TRBV3-1/TRBV3-2	TRBJ1-4	TGTGCCAGCAGCCTCCAGGACGGAGGCAGTGGTGAAAAACTGTTTTTT	CASSLQDGGSGEKLFF
-	-	TRBV18	TRBJ1-1	TGTGCCAGCTCACCATCCCCACTGCCGAACACTGAAGCTTTCTTT	CASSPSPLPNTEAFF
-	-	TRBV19	TRBJ2-1	TGTGCCAGTAGTATGAAGGGCCTGGGCAATGAGCAGTTCTTC	CASSMKGLGNEQFF
-	TRBD1	TRBV7-9	TRBJ1-1	TGTGCCAGCAGCTTGGGCAGGGGGTCGAACACTGAAGCTTTCTTT	CASSLGRGSNTEAFF
-	-	TRBV5-4	TRBJ1-2	TGTGCCAGCAGCAAGGGGACCCAGTATGGCTACACCTTC	CASSKGTQYGYTF
-	-	TRBV21-1	TRBJ1-5	TGTGCCAGCAGCAAGAGGCCGGGGGCGTATGATGGGCCCCAGCATTTT	CASSKRPGAYDGPQHF
-	-	TRBV7-2	TRBJ2-7	TGTGCCAGCAGCTTAGGCGGGCAGTCCTACGAGCAGTACTTC	CASSLGGQSYEQYF
-	-	TRBV4-1	TRBJ2-2	TGCGCCAGCAGCCAAGGGGGGACCGGGGAGCTGTTTTTT	CASSQGGTGELFF
-	TRBD2	TRBV9	TRBJ2-1	TGTGCCAGCAGCGTAGGTGGGGGGGCCTACAATGAGCAGTTCTTC	CASSVGGGAYNEQFF
few	-	TRBV7-8	TRBJ1-2	TGTGCCAGCAGCTTAGGAGGAGGAGGGGGTGGCTACACCTTC	CASSLGGGGGGYTF
-	-	TRBV19	TRBJ1-5	TGTGCCAGTATTGGGGCGCGTAGCAATCAGCCCCAGCATTTT	CASIGARSNQPQHF